The rows below give T cell receptor beta chains drawn from one sample of a study of T-cell memory formation after mild COVID-19. One entry per CDR3 protein results from TCRdb running MiXCR on the 5' RACE reads. The sample yields approximately 240,000 distinct CDR3 sequences, about 17% seen once. What was sequenced was PBMCs or a T cell subset sorted from them (not recorded which). These receptors originate from a man aged 18-30 years who had mild COVID-19 (a few samples of this study predate the infection). Cell type and time point are not known. CDR3s leave out the opening cysteine and the closing phenylalanine or tryptophan. Each record gives: V gene, CDR3 protein.

TRBV7-3,ASSQGQGLNNEQF
TRBV19,ASSLGLATNTGELF
TRBV6-6,ASSRSREENGYT
TRBV6-6,ASTLGLFQETQY
TRBV18,ASSSSSGGAPQY
TRBV9,ASSPEPAKNIQY
TRBV6-5,ASRKPGGGGGYT
TRBV20-1,SAAKGTGQNEKLF
TRBV28,ASSRPGQDATNEKLF
TRBV7-2,ASSLGDREAEKLF
TRBV24-1,AIGPGGTGELF
TRBV5-5,ASSLMWGSTDTQY
TRBV10-3,AISPRTVEAGELF
TRBV7-2,ASSDRTSGANEQF
TRBV6-2/TRBV6-3,ASSDRSGLPEDTQY
TRBV5-6,ASSDPGTGEQY
TRBV11-2,ASKGGSLSYNEQF
TRBV3-1,ASSQDRGAMT
TRBV7-2,ASSSDSRYNEQF
TRBV21-1,ASSKAPGQGPEAF
TRBV5-1,ASSLGSSGGPDTQY
TRBV9,ASSAPPAAGNTGELF
TRBV6-2/TRBV6-3,ASSPQWRGVAEAF
TRBV11-2,ASSLGLGPGGETQY
TRBV20-1,SAGFESRETQY
TRBV6-5,ASSYSQRGGTDTQY
TRBV4-3,ASSQEAGRLYEQY
TRBV5-1,ASSGSLANYGYT
TRBV19,ASPMRAPPYEQY
TRBV29-1,SVGGRLKGNRNTEAF
TRBV11-2,ASSLNGPAGFQETQY
TRBV4-2,ASSQDTGGEQY
TRBV20-1,SASDNYSNQPQH
TRBV24-1,ATRNYNEQF
TRBV4-3,ASSFRTGSELF
TRBV5-1,ASRNRGPKQF
TRBV20-1,SAFKTGTTDTQY
TRBV11-3,ASSSEMGHTQY
TRBV7-9,ASSFWTSGSDTKY
TRBV4-1,ASSQLHFGGYT
TRBV7-3,ASSFSGTGVHNEQF
TRBV30,AWRGLDYGYT
TRBV24-1,ATSETGTPNKAF
TRBV5-1,ATRPGPPKWGYT
TRBV20-1,SATRVGAGRYGYT
TRBV6-2/TRBV6-3,ASSTDQRETQY
TRBV29-1,SSRRGAPRDEQF
TRBV5-5,ASSLAAIETQY
TRBV12-3/TRBV12-4,ASSPGRGAEKLF
TRBV12-3/TRBV12-4,ASSSREGGANVLT
TRBV7-2,ASSPRRQGGSETQY
TRBV7-2,ASSLGSGAGYNEQF
TRBV12-3/TRBV12-4,ASRSTGATNEKLF
TRBV10-2,ASSDPGMMNTEAF
TRBV12-3/TRBV12-4,ASSLSSLEETQY
TRBV7-6,ASSSGVTNEKLF
TRBV11-2,ASSFPEQGGRAYTDTQY